Each of the 23 T cell receptor beta chains below was sequenced from the same sample in a study of neurological immune-mediated disorders (dated 2019 in TCRdb). The receptor library was made with 5' RACE. Sequenced on an Illumina HiSeq 2500. TCRdb cleaned the public reads at Q25 with fastp, built clones with MiXCR and kept in-frame beta chains. Rows matching on CDR3 protein sequence are summarized as one entry with the most common DNA and genes. The sample data list about 41,000 distinct CDR3 sequences, and roughly 12% of these were observed just once. Over 0.95% of the sample is in the top ten clones. The sample comprised PBMCs. These receptors came from a female donor in good health.

This clonotype was picked up a small number of times. This could be a read error, since a much larger clone is one nucleotide away. V gene TRBV15 combines with J gene TRBJ2-1; a weak D match, TRBD2 (6 bases). The ends were cut back, 5 bases at V and 6 bases at J, with 17 bases in the middle. The CDR3 is made up of 15 amino acids. Germline loops: CDR1 LNHNV, CDR2 YYDKDF (reference sequence). The CDR3 nucleotides are TGTGCCACCAGCTGTGGGGCTAGCGCCACCAATGAGCAGTTCTTC. This translates into CATSCGASATNEQFF.

Many counts were recorded for this clonotype. The chain links TRBV7-9 to TRBJ2-1; 7 nucleotides agree with TRBD2. Germline-derived CDR1 and CDR2 are SEHNR and FQNEAQ (reference sequence). The CDR3 contains 14 residues. V dropped 5 bases and J dropped 7; count of bases not matched to a gene: 8. In DNA form, the CDR3 reads TGTGCCAGCAGCCCCAGCGGGGCAGGGAATGAGCAGTTCTTC. Protein sequence: CASSPSGAGNEQFF.

This clonotype was picked up many times. The rearrangement links TRBV27 to TRBJ1-4, with 7 bases matching TRBD1. Germline trimming cut 6 bases from V and 6 bases from J; bases unmatched to any gene: 4. The CDR3 totals 13 residues. Germline CDR1 and CDR2: MNHEY and SMNVEV (reference sequence). CDR3 region: CASRNQGDEKLFF. The CDR3 nucleotides read TGTGCCAGCAGAAATCAGGGGGATGAAAAACTGTTTTTT.

This clonotype appeared many times. This rearrangement joins TRBV5-1 to TRBJ1-6; 9 nucleotides match TRBD1. Germline CDR1 is SGHRS and CDR2 is YFSETQ. The CDR3 loop spans 16 amino acids. Trimming cost V 0 bases and J 7 bases; bases outside gene matches: 5. The CDR3 spells CASSLVVGTGNSPLHF. The DNA for the CDR3 is TGCGCCAGCAGCTTGGTTGTTGGGACAGGGAATTCACCCCTCCACTTT.

The sample holds one count of this clonotype. The V gene is TRBV7-8, the J gene TRBJ2-3; TRBD2 aligns across 7 bases. The CDR3 length is 13 residues. Germline trimming cut 8 bases from V and 10 bases from J; bases unmatched to any gene: 12. Germline loops: CDR1 SGHVS, CDR2 FQNEAQ. For the CDR3, the DNA is TGTGCCAGCGCGGCGGGAGCGGTGGATCCGCAGTATTTT. Encoded protein: CASAAGAVDPQYF.

This clonotype was detected ten times or more. This chain links TRBV7-8 with TRBJ1-1, with 7 bases fitting TRBD1. The CDR3 length is 13 residues. The V and J ends lost 2 bases and 13 bases, in that order; junction bases with no gene match: 10. Germline lookup yields CDR1 SGHVS and CDR2 FQNEAQ. The CDR3 loop is CASSLRMQGEGFF. The CDR3 nucleotides are TGTGCCAGCAGCTTACGCATGCAGGGGGAGGGTTTCTTT.

In its sample, this clonotype was seen many times. This chain joins TRBV18 and TRBJ2-5; D is perhaps TRBD2 (6 bases). Trimming removed 8 bases from V and 2 bases from J, with 18 bases in between. This CDR3 has 15 residues. CDR1 and CDR2 (germline): KGHSH, LQKENI. The CDR3 loop is CASQNAGTPQETQYF. The CDR3 DNA sequence: TGTGCCAGCCAAAACGCAGGGACTCCACAAGAGACCCAGTACTTC. The whole variable domain, remainder taken from reference TRBV18 and TRBJ2-5, is NAGVMQNPRHLVRRRGQEARLRCSPMKGHSHVYWYRQLPEEGLKFMVYLQKENIIDESGMPKERFSAEFPKEGPSILRIQQVVRGDSAAYFCASQNAGTPQETQYFGPGTRLLVL.

This clonotype is classed as medium-sized (0.01 to 0.1%). The chain employs TRBV5-1 and TRBJ1-2; D is uncertain. Trimming stripped 5 bases from V and 3 bases from J, with 11 bases between. This CDR3 has 13 residues. Germline V lookup: CDR1 SGHRS, CDR2 YFSETQ. CDR3 in amino acids: CASRGGKYYGYTF. The DNA for the CDR3 is TGCGCCAGCAGGGGAGGGAAATACTATGGCTACACCTTC.

This clonotype was seen many times. V usage is TRBV6-5 and J usage is TRBJ2-3; D is possibly TRBD2 (6 bases). The CDR3 spans 14 residues. Per the germline V gene, CDR1 is MNHEY and CDR2 is SVGAGI. Trimming cost V 6 bases and J 4 bases, with 14 bases left between them. CDR3 amino acids: CASSPDLAADTQYF. The CDR3 region has the DNA TGTGCCAGCAGCCCCGATTTAGCGGCAGATACGCAGTATTTT.

Many counts were recorded for this clonotype. The chain has TRBV6-1 and TRBJ1-5; 8 nucleotides agree with TRBD1. Trimming at V came to 4 bases and at J to 2 bases, leaving 4 bases not matched to a gene. The CDR3 is 15 amino acids. The germline V gene encodes CDR1 MNHNS and CDR2 SASEGT. The CDR3 here is CASSGQGPGNQPQHF. Written as DNA, the CDR3 is TGTGCCAGCAGTGGACAGGGGCCCGGCAATCAGCCCCAGCATTTT.

This clonotype has at least ten counts. The chain couples TRBV6-1 to TRBJ2-5; perhaps TRBD2 as D (5 bases). The V end was cut by 2 bases, the J end by 4 bases, with 14 bases between. This CDR3 has 15 amino acids. Germline CDR1 MNHNS, CDR2 SASEGT. DNA for the CDR3: TGTGCCAGCAGTGAACCGGGGAAGCTAGGAGAGACCCAGTACTTC. Its protein product is CASSEPGKLGETQYF.

This clonotype was seen many times. The chain employs TRBV9 and TRBJ1-1; TRBD1 matches at 8 bases. V lost 4 bases, J lost 3 bases, and 5 bases stayed unmatched. The CDR3 spans 14 residues. CDR1 and CDR2 from the germline V gene are SGDLS and YYNGEE. The CDR3 DNA follows: TGTGCCAGCAGCCCCCAGACAGGGGACACTGAAGCTTTCTTT. It specifies CASSPQTGDTEAFF.

This clonotype was observed many times. The J gene is TRBJ2-3, the V gene TRBV10-3; 10 bases match TRBD2. V shed 7 bases and J 4 bases; nucleotides not matched to a gene: 5. The germline V gene has CDR1 ENHRY and CDR2 SYGVKD. The CDR3 is 14 residues long. As DNA, the CDR3 is TGTGCCATCATGAGCGGGGGGGGGGCAGATACGCAGTATTTT. Amino acids: CAIMSGGGADTQYF.

This clonotype was observed many times. The chain links TRBV3-1 to TRBJ2-5; no clear D. The V end was cut by 0 bases, the J end by 3 bases, with 17 bases between. Germline CDR1 and CDR2: LGHDT and YNNKEL (reference sequence). This CDR3 spans 17 amino acids. For the CDR3, the DNA is TGTGCCAGCAGCCAAGATCTAAGTGGAGCTGGAAAAGAGACCCAGTACTTC. Translation gives CASSQDLSGAGKETQYF.

This clonotype was detected ten times or more. The chain joins TRBV15 to TRBJ2-3, with TRBD2 identical over 7 bases. The CDR3 totals 17 residues. The V gene's germline CDR1 is LNHNV and CDR2 YYDKDF (reference sequence). J gave up 3 bases and V 2 bases, and 11 bases lay outside the gene matches. CDR3 residues: CATSRFLGGRKTDTQYF. The DNA for the CDR3 is TGTGCCACCAGCAGATTTCTCGGGGGGAGGAAGACAGATACGCAGTATTTT.

This clonotype showed up many times. The rearrangement joins TRBV3-1 to TRBJ1-3; D remains ambiguous. The V end lost 4 bases, the J end lost 0 bases, and 13 bases lay between the germline ends. The CDR3 spans 16 residues. Germline V gene sequence: CDR1 LGHDT, CDR2 YNNKEL (reference sequence). CDR3 protein: CASSPRTRYSGNTIYF. In nucleotides, the CDR3 is TGTGCCAGCAGCCCTCGGACGAGGTACTCTGGAAACACCATATATTTT. Based on the CDR3 plus reference TRBV3-1 and TRBJ1-3, the full variable domain is DTAVSQTPKYLVTQMGNDKSIKCEQNLGHDTMYWYKQDSKKFLKIMFSYNNKELIINETVPNRFSPKSPDKAHLNLHINSLELGDSAVYFCASSPRTRYSGNTIYFGEGSWLTVV.

This clonotype was counted at least ten times. The J gene is TRBJ2-7, the V gene TRBV7-9, with 11 bases lining up with TRBD1. The length of the CDR3 is 16 residues. Germline V gene lookup returns CDR1 SEHNR and CDR2 FQNEAQ (reference sequence). V dropped 5 bases and J dropped 4; count of bases not matched to a gene: 10. As DNA, the CDR3 is TGTGCCAGCAGCCAAGCCAACCGGGACAGGGGGTACGAGCAGTACTTC. It specifies CASSQANRDRGYEQYF.

This clonotype was seen at least ten times. J is TRBJ1-1 and V is TRBV6-6; D may be TRBD1 (6 bases). The germline V and J ends were trimmed by 8 bases and 11 bases, with 18 bases remaining between them. This CDR3 contains 12 residues. Germline CDR1 reads MNHNY; CDR2 reads SVGAGI (reference sequence). CDR3 nucleotide sequence: TGTGCCAGCGGGGAGGGGGGATGGGAGGCTTTCTTT. It is translated as CASGEGGWEAFF.

This clonotype occurred many times. The V and J genes are TRBV28 and TRBJ1-2, with a possible D match to TRBD1 (5 bases). The germline gives CDR1 MDHEN, CDR2 SYDVKM. This CDR3 comprises 12 residues. Deletions cut 6 bases from V and 7 bases from J, with 12 bases between. The CDR3 is CASRPPGTGYTF. CDR3 DNA: TGTGCCAGCAGACCCCCAGGGACTGGCTACACCTTC.

This clonotype has only a few counts. V gene TRBV11-2 combines with J gene TRBJ2-2, with a tentative D call TRBD2 (6 bases). This CDR3 has 17 residues. With 7 bases removed from V and 5 bases from J, the gap between germline ends came to 23 bases. CDR1 and CDR2 from the germline V gene are SGHAT and FQNNGV. The DNA of the CDR3 is TGTGCCAGCACCCCACTGAGGGCGATCGGGACTACCGGGGAGCTGTTTTTT. Translated: CASTPLRAIGTTGELFF.

The rearrangement links TRBV6-5 to TRBJ1-2, with D perhaps matching TRBD1 (5 bases). V shed 10 bases and J shed 1 base, with 22 bases lying between them. The germline CDR1 and CDR2 sequences are MNHEY and SVGAGI. The CDR3 has 16 residues. The CDR3 DNA is TGTGCCATCAGCCCCGGGATAGGGGTCGGTAACTATGGCTACACCTTC. Translated, it gives CAISPGIGVGNYGYTF.

Many counts were recorded for this clonotype. The genes are TRBV6-5 and TRBJ1-1, with D tentatively TRBD1 (5 bases). Germline V lookup: CDR1 MNHEY, CDR2 SVGAGI. This CDR3 comprises 14 residues. The germline V and J ends were trimmed by 8 bases and 0 bases, with 13 bases remaining between them. The DNA for the CDR3 is TGTGCCAGCCGTTCGGAGGACATGAACACTGAAGCTTTCTTT. This sequence encodes CASRSEDMNTEAFF.

This clonotype has a count of ten or more. The chain recombines TRBV11-2 with TRBJ1-1; 8 nucleotides agree with TRBD1. CDR1 and CDR2 (germline): SGHAT, FQNNGV. The CDR3 is 14 amino acids. V was clipped by 3 bases and J by 1 base; unmatched bases: 1. For the CDR3, the DNA is TGTGCCAGCAGCTTCGGACAGGGGAACACTGAAGCTTTCTTT. It specifies CASSFGQGNTEAFF. The entire variable domain, with the rest obtained from reference TRBV11-2 and TRBJ1-1, is as follows: EAGVAQSPRYKIIEKRQSVAFWCNPISGHATLYWYQQILGQGPKLLIQFQNNGVVDDSQLPKDRFSAERLKGVDSTLKIQPAKLEDSAVYLCASSFGQGNTEAFFGQGTRLTVV.